The 11 T cell receptor beta chains below come from one sample, sequenced in a study of memory CD4+ T cells and cytomegalovirus serostatus (dated by TCRdb to the late 2010s). The library was generated by the immunoSEQ multiplex PCR assay. TCRdb took over this immuneACCESS table, retaining in-frame rearrangements with V and J assigned. Such tables are incomplete; in checked studies, under half of the missing clones stem from an unresolved V gene, and the remainder is unexplained. The sample contains roughly 40,000 clones, around three quarters of them found a single time. Roughly 1.1% of the sample rests with the top ten. A FACSAria II was used to sort memory CD4+ T cells, defined as single viable CD3+CD4+CD8-CD45RO+ cells. The material sequenced was memory CD4+ T cells from blood. The receptors come from an adult in good health and CMV-seronegative.

The CDR3 protein is CASSVGTGGQETQYF. In DNA form, the CDR3 reads TGTGCCAGCAGCGTAGGGACAGGGGGCCAAGAGACCCAGTACTTC. V is TRBV9 and J is TRBJ2-5; 10 bases are a match to TRBD1. The CDR3 is 15 amino acids. Germline lookup yields CDR1 SGDLS and CDR2 YYNGEE. V trimming: 0 bases; J trimming: 1 base; junction bases outside the gene matches: 0.

This clone appeared once. The CDR3 DNA sequence: TGTGCCAGCAGCCCGGGGGGCAGGGGGTCGTACACTGAAGCTTTCTTT. This translates into CASSPGGRGSYTEAFF. V and J are TRBV7-9 and TRBJ1-1, with 7 bases that match TRBD1. Germline CDR1 SEHNR, CDR2 FQNEAQ (reference sequence). The J segment lost 3 bases and the V segment lost 5 bases, leaving 12 bases of the junction unmatched. The CDR3 is made up of 16 amino acids.

CDR3 residues: CASSQGASGAYEQYF. CDR3 nucleotide sequence: TGCGCCAGCAGCCAAGGGGCTAGCGGAGCATACGAGCAGTACTTC. The rearrangement uses TRBV4-3 and TRBJ2-7; 7 bases align to TRBD2. The CDR3 consists of 15 residues. After removal of 1 base from V and 4 bases from J, the junction contained 7 bases not matched to a gene. Germline CDR1 reads LGHNA; CDR2 reads YSLEER.

The chain recombines TRBV7-2 with TRBJ2-2; unclear D gene. Germline V lookup: CDR1 SGHTA, CDR2 FQGNSA. V lost 7 bases, J lost 0 bases, and 9 bases lay in between. The CDR3 contains 14 residues. The CDR3 nucleotides are TGTGCCAGCACCCTTACCCCGAACACCGGGGAGCTGTTTTTT. Encoded protein: CASTLTPNTGELFF.

This rearrangement joins TRBV18 to TRBJ1-2; D may be TRBD1 (5 bases). Trimming took 3 bases from V and 4 from J, leaving 12 bases between them. CDR3 size: 14 residues. CDR1 is KGHSH, CDR2 LQKENI, per germline. The CDR3 DNA follows: TGTGCCAGCTCACCCCGGGACTCACCCTATGGCTACACCTTC. Translation gives CASSPRDSPYGYTF.

The V and J genes are TRBV4-2 and TRBJ2-2; the D gene is possibly TRBD2 (6 bases). This CDR3 is built from 16 residues. With 5 bases removed from V and 3 bases from J, the gap between germline ends came to 16 bases. Germline CDR1 and CDR2: LGHNA and YNFKEQ. DNA for the CDR3: TGTGCCAGCAGCTCAGATGGGCGGGGAGACACCGGGGAGCTGTTTTTT. Translation gives CASSSDGRGDTGELFF.

This chain links TRBV19 with TRBJ1-5, with D perhaps TRBD1 (6 bases). The CDR3 contains 12 residues. V lost 9 bases and J 0 bases, leaving 6 bases between the germline ends. Germline CDR1 reads LNHDA; CDR2 reads SQIVND (reference sequence). The CDR3 spells CASRGSNQPQHF. In nucleotides, the CDR3 is TGTGCCAGCAGGGGTAGCAATCAGCCCCAGCATTTT. The full variable domain, rest sourced from reference TRBV19 and TRBJ1-5, is DGGITQSPKYLFRKEGQNVTLSCEQNLNHDAMYWYRQDPGQGLRLIYYSQIVNDFQKGDIAEGYSVSREKKESFPLTVTSAQKNPTAFYLCASRGSNQPQHFGDGTRLSIL.

This rearrangement joins TRBV18 to TRBJ1-2; maybe TRBD1 (6 bases). V gave up 5 bases and J gave up 7 bases, with 14 bases separating them. The CDR3 extends over 13 amino acids. Germline CDR1 and CDR2: KGHSH and LQKENI. Here the CDR3 DNA reads TGTGCCAGCTCATCTTCGGACAGCCGTGGCTACACCTTC. It specifies CASSSSDSRGYTF.

This clone was seen a few times. This rearrangement joins TRBV30 to TRBJ2-1; D remains unclear. Germline assignment: CDR1 GTSNPN and CDR2 SVGIG (reference sequence). Between the trimmed V and J ends, which lost 1 base and 7 bases, there was a span of 11 bases. The CDR3 spans 13 residues. This chain's CDR3 is CAWSGGSMNEQFF. In nucleotides, the CDR3 is TGTGCCTGGAGTGGGGGTAGCATGAATGAGCAGTTCTTC.

The chain links TRBV29-1 to TRBJ1-2; 9 nucleotides align to TRBD1. The V segment lost 4 bases and the J segment 4 bases; nucleotides outside the gene matches: 4. Germline V gene sequence: CDR1 SQVTM, CDR2 ANQGSEA. The length of the CDR3 is 13 residues. CDR3 region: CSVVGTGTYGYTF. Here the CDR3 DNA reads TGCAGCGTTGTCGGGACAGGGACCTATGGCTACACCTTC.

The chain employs TRBV5-5 and TRBJ1-2; D is ambiguous. The CDR3 has 13 amino acids. V dropped 1 base and J dropped 6 bases, with 10 bases sitting between them. CDR1 and CDR2 (germline): SGHKS, YYEKEE (reference sequence). CDR3 DNA: TGTGCCAGCAGCTTGCTGGGCATGGATGGCTACACCTTC. Translation gives CASSLLGMDGYTF.